The 22 T cell receptor beta chains presented below share a single source sample, sequenced in a study of T-cell reconstitution after alpha-beta-depleted transplantation in children. As it was prepared, the TCRbeta library received unique molecular identifiers. TCRdb itself ran the PCR reads through MiXCR, one entry per CDR3 protein. The repertoire includes approximately 430,000 distinct CDR3 sequences, about a sixth of them detected once, and under 30% sits in the top ten. The specimen comprised PBMCs, mostly from graft donor cells, sampled 360 days after TCRalphabeta/CD19-depleted stem cell transplant. These receptors were obtained from a boy younger than two who had a stem cell transplant for Wiskott-Aldrich syndrome, so the T cells may come from the graft donor.

This clonotype came up a few times. This chain joins TRBV20-1 and TRBJ1-1; D remains ambiguous. The V end lost 2 bases, the J end lost 1 base, and 8 bases lay between the germline ends. This CDR3 spans 13 amino acids. Germline values: CDR1 DFQATT, CDR2 SNEGSKA (reference sequence). The DNA of the CDR3 is TGCAGTGCTAGATGGGCGGCGAACACTGAAGCTTTCTTT. Amino acid sequence: CSARWAANTEAFF.

This sequence joins TRBV29-1 and TRBJ2-7; maybe TRBD2 (7 bases). The germline V and J ends were trimmed by 3 bases and 4 bases, with 16 bases remaining between them. The CDR3 loop spans 14 amino acids. Germline CDR1 and CDR2: SQVTM and ANQGSEA. The CDR3 protein is CSVDLRGPPYEQYF. CDR3 sequence (DNA): TGCAGCGTTGATTTGCGGGGGCCCCCGTACGAGCAGTACTTC.

CDR3 sequence: CSVSVAGGPYNEQFF. DNA for the CDR3: TGCAGCGTTTCCGTAGCGGGGGGGCCCTACAATGAGCAGTTCTTC. The chain has TRBV29-1 and TRBJ2-1; 11 bases match TRBD2. V dropped 5 bases and J dropped 2; count of bases not matched to a gene: 5. Germline V gene lookup returns CDR1 SQVTM and CDR2 ANQGSEA. CDR3 size: 15 residues.

The chain links TRBV5-1 to TRBJ2-7; D is ambiguous. The germline V gene has CDR1 SGHRS and CDR2 YFSETQ. V was pared by 4 bases and J by 3 bases, with 11 bases between. The CDR3 sequence is 13 residues long. CDR3 protein: CASSPVPLYEQYF. The CDR3 DNA reads as TGCGCCAGCAGCCCCGTCCCCCTCTACGAGCAGTACTTC.

CDR3 bases: TGTGCCAGCAGTTACTCGCGTAGCGGGAGCACAGATACGCAGTATTTT. This sequence encodes CASSYSRSGSTDTQYF. This chain connects TRBV6-5 to TRBJ2-3, with TRBD2 matching 7 bases. Looked up from germline, CDR1 is MNHEY and CDR2 is SVGAGI. The CDR3 covers 16 residues. V gave up 0 bases and J gave up 0 bases; unmatched junction bases: 3.

Comment on this clonotype: The germline gene is not matched at one end of the junction; a read error may be the cause. This chain links TRBV10-1 with TRBJ2-7; the match to TRBD1 covers 9 bases. Germline values: CDR1 WNHNN, CDR2 SYGVQD (reference sequence). The CDR3 contains 11 residues. The CDR3: CASSESRTGDF. The DNA of the CDR3 is TGCGCCAGCAGTGAGTCACGGACAGGGGACTTC.

This chain links TRBV7-9 with TRBJ2-7, with D unresolved. CDR1 is SEHNR, CDR2 FQNEAQ, per germline (reference sequence). Trimming removed 3 bases from V and 3 bases from J, with 15 bases in between. CDR3 length: 15 amino acids. CDR3 sequence (DNA): TGTGCCAGCAGCTTCCCTGTCCCTAGTGGCTACGAGCAGTACTTC. Its translation is CASSFPVPSGYEQYF.

The rearrangement links TRBV7-9 to TRBJ1-4; unclear D gene. The CDR3 sequence is 15 residues long. The germline V gene has CDR1 SEHNR and CDR2 FQNEAQ (reference sequence). Trimming took off 5 bases at V and 5 bases at J, with 15 bases between the two ends. CDR3 loop: CASSPRTAENEKLFF. For the CDR3, the DNA is TGTGCCAGCAGCCCCCGTACAGCGGAGAATGAAAAACTGTTTTTT.

This clonotype was detected only a few times. The genes are TRBV11-3 and TRBJ2-4, with 7 nucleotides matching TRBD1. CDR1 is SGHNT and CDR2 is YENEEA in the germline V gene. With V trimmed by 2 bases and J by 6 bases, 4 bases remained unmatched. The CDR3 totals 14 residues. The CDR3 loop is CASSLHRGANIQYF. The DNA of the CDR3 is TGTGCCAGCAGCTTACACAGGGGTGCAAACATTCAGTACTTC.

This clonotype was seen more than once but under ten times. This chain links TRBV5-1 with TRBJ2-3; 12 bases match TRBD2. This CDR3 has 16 amino acids. Germline V gene lookup returns CDR1 SGHRS and CDR2 YFSETQ. V dropped 5 bases and J dropped 6; count of bases not matched to a gene: 10. CDR3 DNA sequence: TGCGCCAGCAGTACGGGACTAGCGGGTCTTCGGGATACGCAGTATTTT. Residues: CASSTGLAGLRDTQYF.

This clonotype was picked up a small number of times. V and J are TRBV29-1 and TRBJ2-1; 9 bases are shared with TRBD2. From germline, CDR1 is SQVTM and CDR2 ANQGSEA. With 3 bases clipped from V and 8 bases from J, the junction kept 17 bases outside the gene matches. The CDR3 has 17 residues. The CDR3 loop is CSVEGGDGGRALDEQFF. The CDR3, as DNA: TGCAGCGTTGAGGGGGGGGACGGCGGGAGGGCCTTGGATGAGCAGTTCTTC.

This clonotype came up a few times. This chain links TRBV19 with TRBJ1-2; the match to TRBD1 covers 10 bases. Per germline, CDR1 LNHDA and CDR2 SQIVND (reference sequence). V lost 3 bases to trimming and J lost 5 bases; unmatched junction nucleotides: 9. The CDR3 is 16 residues long. The CDR3: CASSMGGQGTKYGYTF. DNA of the CDR3: TGTGCCAGTAGTATGGGGGGACAGGGGACGAAATATGGCTACACCTTC.

The chain uses TRBV6-2 or TRBV6-3 and TRBJ2-1; D is possibly TRBD2 (5 bases). V was pared by 5 bases and J by 0 bases, with 17 bases between. This CDR3 spans 17 amino acids. Germline lookup yields CDR1 MNHEY and CDR2 SVGEGT. The CDR3 sequence: CASSTLLNGSSYNEQFF. In DNA, the CDR3 is TGTGCCAGCAGTACCCTATTGAATGGGAGCTCCTACAATGAGCAGTTCTTC.

V and J are TRBV10-1 and TRBJ2-5; D ambiguous. The CDR3 is 13 residues long. V dropped 4 bases and J dropped 2 bases, with 8 bases sitting between them. Germline V gene data show CDR1 as WNHNN and CDR2 as SYGVQD (reference sequence). The CDR3: CASSASLQETQYF. CDR3 in DNA: TGCGCCAGCAGTGCCAGTCTTCAAGAGACCCAGTACTTC.

The rearrangement joins TRBV20-1 to TRBJ2-5; D might be TRBD2 (5 bases). In germline, CDR1 is DFQATT, CDR2 SNEGSKA (reference sequence). This CDR3 contains 12 residues. V was trimmed by 6 bases and J by 1 base, leaving 9 bases between them. The CDR3 reads CSATRPQETQYF. CDR3 bases: TGCAGTGCAACTAGGCCCCAAGAGACCCAGTACTTC.

This chain connects TRBV9 to TRBJ2-6; 7 nucleotides align to TRBD1. CDR1 is SGDLS and CDR2 is YYNGEE in the germline V gene. V dropped 3 bases and J dropped 3; count of bases not matched to a gene: 6. CDR3 size: 16 residues. The CDR3 protein is CASSAWDSGGANVLTF. In DNA form, the CDR3 reads TGTGCCAGCAGCGCATGGGACAGCGGTGGGGCCAACGTCCTGACTTTC.

The chain carries TRBV25-1 and TRBJ2-7, with 8 bases aligning to TRBD1. The junction had 10 bases not matched to a gene; V was cut back by 8 bases and J by 4 bases. CDR3 length: 14 residues. Germline V gene lookup returns CDR1 MGHDK and CDR2 SYGVNS. The CDR3 loop reads CASGAGGARYEQYF. The CDR3 DNA sequence: TGTGCCAGCGGAGCAGGGGGCGCGCGGTACGAGCAGTACTTC.

This clonotype appeared a few times. The V gene is TRBV6-1, the J gene TRBJ2-3; 10 bases line up with TRBD2. From germline, CDR1 is MNHNS and CDR2 SASEGT. V shed 6 bases and J 2 bases; nucleotides not matched to a gene: 8. CDR3 size: 16 residues. CDR3 protein: CASSRGLAPNTDTQYF. Here the CDR3 DNA reads TGTGCCAGCAGCCGGGGACTAGCGCCGAACACAGATACGCAGTATTTT.

The gene calls are TRBV6-1 and TRBJ2-4, with no clear D. CDR1 and CDR2 from the germline V gene are MNHNS and SASEGT. The ends were cut back, 5 bases at V and 11 bases at J, with 19 bases in the middle. The CDR3 consists of 14 residues. This CDR3 reads CASSSRGAVGFQYF. The CDR3 DNA sequence: TGTGCCAGCAGTAGCCGCGGTGCAGTAGGGTTTCAGTACTTC.

The rearrangement joins TRBV11-2 to TRBJ2-1; TRBD2 agrees at 9 bases. The CDR3 runs to 15 residues. With V trimmed by 4 bases and J by 8 bases, 9 bases remained unmatched. CDR1 and CDR2 from the germline V gene are SGHAT and FQNNGV. The CDR3 spells CASSWGLAGIYEQFF. CDR3 coding DNA: TGTGCCAGCAGCTGGGGGCTAGCGGGAATCTATGAGCAGTTCTTC.

This clonotype occurred a few times. This sequence joins TRBV4-3 and TRBJ2-1, with a tentative D call TRBD1 (6 bases). Trimming shortened V by 4 bases and J by 3 bases, and 16 bases separated the two germline ends. From germline, CDR1 is LGHNA and CDR2 YSLEER. This CDR3 is built from 16 residues. The CDR3 DNA is TGCGCCAGCAGCCCATCGGGACACGGATTCTACAATGAGCAGTTCTTC. Amino acids: CASSPSGHGFYNEQFF.

This chain joins TRBV12-3 or TRBV12-4 and TRBJ2-1, with TRBD1 matching 10 bases. V dropped 3 bases and J dropped 3; count of bases not matched to a gene: 11. CDR3 size: 18 residues. Here the CDR3 reads CASSLRDRGFKNYNEQFF. CDR3 DNA sequence: TGTGCCAGCAGTTTGAGGGACAGGGGCTTTAAAAACTACAATGAGCAGTTCTTC.